The 26 T cell receptor beta chains presented below share a single source sample, sequenced in a study of CD8+ T cells in alopecia areata. In each case, RNA was isolated and then reverse transcribed into cDNA as the sequencing template. Method: immunoSEQ multiplex PCR; TCRdb's copy keeps in-frame clones and lacks some. The data show 110,000 or so clones, around three fifths seen once. Treatment noted: oral pan-JAK inhibitor, 5-10 mg twice daily. Source: CD4+ T cells sorted from blood, taken at week 24, from a patient treated with tofacitinib. These receptors were taken from a human donor with alopecia areata.

This clone was found a few times. This chain uses TRBV7-9 with TRBJ1-2; 7 bases fit TRBD1. The germline V gene encodes CDR1 SEHNR and CDR2 FQNEAQ (reference sequence). This CDR3 comprises 14 residues. The J segment lost 7 bases and the V segment lost 1 base, leaving 6 bases of the junction unmatched. This CDR3 reads CASSLDRGVIGYTF. The CDR3 bases are TGTGCCAGCAGCTTAGACAGGGGAGTGATTGGCTACACCTTC.

The V and J genes are TRBV5-6 and TRBJ2-2, with 8 bases that match TRBD1. With 4 bases clipped from V and 10 bases from J, the junction kept 15 bases outside the gene matches. This CDR3 comprises 16 residues. Germline V gene data show CDR1 as SGHDT and CDR2 as YYEEEE. Here the CDR3 reads CASSPYGTGGSEELFF. CDR3 DNA: TGTGCCAGCAGCCCCTACGGGACAGGAGGTTCTGAGGAGCTGTTTTTT.

This clone came up a few times. CDR3 coding DNA: TGTGCCAGCAGCTTAGGGAGGGGGGCCCTCGAGACCCAGTACTTC. Its protein product is CASSLGRGALETQYF. The chain combines TRBV7-2 with TRBJ2-5; D could derive from TRBD1 or TRBD2 (6 bases each). The CDR3 covers 15 residues. Germline CDR1 SGHTA, CDR2 FQGNSA. V lost 1 base, J lost 5 bases, and 14 bases lay in between.

Of note for this clone: A read error may account for a junction end that differs from germline. The gene calls are TRBV6-1 and TRBJ2-7, with D unclear. The length of the CDR3 is 13 residues. CDR1 is MNHNS, CDR2 SASEGT, per germline. The CDR3 bases are TGTGCCAGCAGTGACCCTTCCCCTCCGGGTTATCTTTTC. Protein: CASSDPSPPGYLF.

There are a few counts of this clone. The junction departs from the called germline gene at one end, perhaps through a read error. The chain employs TRBV7-7 and TRBJ2-5; 10 bases fit TRBD2. The CDR3 loop spans 17 amino acids. Germline V gene sequence: CDR1 SSHAT, CDR2 FNYEAQ (reference sequence). The CDR3 bases are TGTGCTAGCAGCTCCGGGACTAGCGTTACCTCAAGAGAGACCCAGTACTTC. Translation gives CASSSGTSVTSRETQYF.

The chain employs TRBV5-1 and TRBJ2-7; TRBD1 is a possible D gene (5 bases). The germline gives CDR1 SGHRS, CDR2 YFSETQ. With 2 bases removed from V and 2 bases from J, the gap between germline ends came to 14 bases. The CDR3 covers 15 residues. DNA for the CDR3: TGCGCCAGCAGCTTAGGTAGGACAAGACCCTACGAGCAGTACTTC. It is translated as CASSLGRTRPYEQYF.

This clone was seen only a few times. The chain uses TRBV29-1 and TRBJ2-5; TRBD2 might be the D (6 bases). CDR3 length: 15 amino acids. Trimming removed 6 bases at V and 0 bases at J, with 17 bases between. Germline V gene data show CDR1 as SQVTM and CDR2 as ANQGSEA. CDR3 coding DNA: TGCAGCGTGGCCCCTGGGACTTGGTACCAAGAGACCCAGTACTTC. Residues: CSVAPGTWYQETQYF.

With regard to this clone: At the DNA level, this CDR3 is encoded by other sequences in the same sample as well. V gene TRBV29-1 combines with J gene TRBJ2-7, with 9 bases matching TRBD1. Looked up from germline, CDR1 is SQVTM and CDR2 is ANQGSEA. V shed 6 bases and J 2 bases; nucleotides not matched to a gene: 2. The CDR3 has 12 residues. This chain's CDR3 is CSVGTGTYEQYF. The CDR3 bases are TGCAGCGTGGGGACAGGGACCTACGAGCAGTACTTC.

The chain's CDR3 is CASGRLKTEAFF. CDR3 coding DNA: TGTGCCAGCGGCAGACTTAAGACTGAAGCTTTCTTT. J is TRBJ1-1 and V is TRBV6-1; D gene unclear. The CDR3 consists of 12 residues. Germline CDR1 and CDR2: MNHNS and SASEGT. Trimming took off 8 bases at V and 5 bases at J, with 12 bases between the two ends.

The rearrangement uses TRBV7-2 and TRBJ1-6, with D unclear. The germline V gene has CDR1 SGHTA and CDR2 FQGNSA. The CDR3 loop spans 14 amino acids. Trimming took off 2 bases at V and 6 bases at J, with 8 bases between the two ends. The CDR3 loop reads CASSLLRLNSPLHF. CDR3 sequence (DNA): TGTGCCAGCAGCTTACTCCGCCTTAATTCACCCCTCCACTTT.

This clone has only a few counts. The V call is TRBV29-1, the J call TRBJ2-5; TRBD2 aligns across 12 bases. Germline lookup yields CDR1 SQVTM and CDR2 ANQGSEA. This CDR3 spans 15 amino acids. V lost 4 bases and J lost 1; bases outside the gene matches: 4. CDR3 nucleotides: TGCAGCGTTGGGGGGACTAGCGGGTCCCAAGAGACCCAGTACTTC. Its protein is CSVGGTSGSQETQYF. Full variable domain (remainder filled in from reference TRBV29-1 and TRBJ2-5): SAVISQKPSRDICQRGTSLTIQCQVDSQVTMMFWYRQQPGQSLTLIATANQGSEATYESGFVIDKFPISRPNLTFSTLTVSNMSPEDSSIYLCSVGGTSGSQETQYFGPGTRLLVL.

The V and J genes are TRBV7-9 and TRBJ2-1, with D unclear. The CDR3 length is 14 residues. Germline V gene lookup returns CDR1 SEHNR and CDR2 FQNEAQ (reference sequence). V was pared by 5 bases and J by 8 bases, with 16 bases between. The CDR3 nucleotides are TGTGCCAGCAGCCAGTACCCTCTTCGGGATGAGCAGTTCTTC. Amino acid sequence: CASSQYPLRDEQFF. Together with reference TRBV7-9 and TRBJ2-1, the CDR3 gives the full variable domain: DTGVSQNPRHKITKRGQNVTFRCDPISEHNRLYWYRQTLGQGPEFLTYFQNEAQLEKSRLLSDRFSAERPKGSFSTLEIQRTEQGDSAMYLCASSQYPLRDEQFFGPGTRLTVL.

The CDR3 sequence is CASSVEAGGETQYF. The DNA for the CDR3 is TGTGCCAGCAGCGTAGAAGCGGGCGGAGAGACCCAGTACTTC. This chain links TRBV9 with TRBJ2-5; maybe TRBD2 (6 bases). The V end was cut by 0 bases, the J end by 4 bases, with 10 bases between. There are 14 residues in the CDR3. CDR1 is SGDLS and CDR2 is YYNGEE in the germline V gene.

The chain is built from TRBV7-2 and TRBJ2-3; no definite D call. V was cut by 4 bases and J by 2 bases, with 13 bases left in between. The CDR3 is 15 residues long. Germline loops: CDR1 SGHTA, CDR2 FQGNSA. CDR3 loop: CASSSELGFTDTQYF. The CDR3, as DNA: TGTGCCAGCAGCTCTGAACTTGGATTCACAGATACGCAGTATTTT.

This clone has just a few counts. CDR3 sequence: CASSQIANEQFF. The CDR3, as DNA: TGTGCCAGCAGCCAAATTGCTAATGAGCAGTTCTTC. The J gene is TRBJ2-1, the V gene TRBV21-1. TRBV21-1 is deemed a pseudogene. The CDR3 loop spans 12 amino acids.

The chain combines TRBV5-1 with TRBJ2-7, with 7 bases fitting TRBD1. The CDR3 contains 15 residues. Trimming removed 0 bases from V and 7 bases from J; junction bases left unmatched: 10. CDR1 is SGHRS and CDR2 is YFSETQ in the germline V gene. CDR3 nucleotides: TGCGCCAGCAGCTTGGAAGGACAGGTTGTAAGAGAGCAGTACTTC. Protein sequence: CASSLEGQVVREQYF.

The rearrangement joins TRBV4-1 to TRBJ2-2; maybe TRBD1 (6 bases). Germline V gives CDR1 MGHRA, CDR2 YSYEKL. This CDR3 is 16 amino acids long. The germline V and J ends were trimmed by 6 bases and 2 bases, with 16 bases remaining between them. Here the CDR3 DNA reads TGCGCCAGCAGTCAGGGGAGTACGAGAAACACCGGGGAGCTGTTTTTT. Translated: CASSQGSTRNTGELFF.

This clone came up a few times. V is TRBV2 and J is TRBJ1-6; D is uncertain. Germline values: CDR1 SNHLY, CDR2 FYNNEI. The CDR3 has 12 residues. The germline V and J ends were trimmed by 2 bases and 14 bases, with 10 bases remaining between them. CDR3 bases: TGTGCCAGCAGTGAAAGGGCCGGGGCCCTCCACTTT. Protein: CASSERAGALHF. The full variable domain, rest sourced from reference TRBV2 and TRBJ1-6, is EPEVTQTPSHQVTQMGQEVILRCVPISNHLYFYWYRQILGQKVEFLVSFYNNEISEKSEIFDDQFSVERPDGSNFTLKIRSTKLEDSAMYFCASSERAGALHFGNGTRLTVT.

This clone was seen a few times. V gene TRBV5-1 combines with J gene TRBJ2-5; 7 nucleotides align to TRBD1. Germline CDR1 SGHRS, CDR2 YFSETQ. The V segment lost 5 bases and the J segment 7 bases; nucleotides outside the gene matches: 8. The CDR3 totals 13 residues. DNA of the CDR3: TGCGCCAGCAGGATCCTACAGGGGCCGACCCAGTACTTC. Its translation: CASRILQGPTQYF. The complete variable domain, with remaining parts taken from reference TRBV5-1 and TRBJ2-5, reads KAGVTQTPRYLIKTRGQQVTLSCSPISGHRSVSWYQQTPGQGLQFLFEYFSETQRNKGNFPGRFSGRQFSNSRSEMNVSTLELGDSALYLCASRILQGPTQYFGPGTRLLVL.

This chain links TRBV25-1 with TRBJ2-1, with 7 bases aligning to TRBD2. This CDR3 spans 13 amino acids. V trimming: 8 bases; J trimming: 6 bases; junction bases outside the gene matches: 7. In germline, CDR1 is MGHDK, CDR2 SYGVNS. Here the CDR3 DNA reads TGTGCCAGCGGCGGACTAGTCGGCAATGAGCAGTTCTTC. Its translation is CASGGLVGNEQFF.

The chain uses TRBV11-2 and TRBJ2-3, with TRBD2 identical over 9 bases. Germline V gene data show CDR1 as SGHAT and CDR2 as FQNNGV. The trim removed 5 bases at V and 3 bases at J, leaving 6 bases unmatched. The CDR3 runs to 15 residues. The CDR3: CASSAGTSFTDTQYF. The DNA of the CDR3 is TGTGCCAGCAGCGCCGGGACTAGCTTTACAGATACGCAGTATTTT.

The chain uses TRBV30 and TRBJ1-2, with D uncertain. The CDR3 totals 12 residues. CDR1 is GTSNPN, CDR2 SVGIG, per germline (reference sequence). Between the trimmed V and J ends, which lost 2 bases and 3 bases, there was a span of 7 bases. CDR3 amino acids: CAWSPDDYGYTF. The CDR3 region has the DNA TGTGCCTGGAGTCCAGACGACTATGGCTACACCTTC.

The J gene is TRBJ2-7, the V gene TRBV29-1; tentatively, D is TRBD1 (6 bases). The V and J ends lost 6 bases and 6 bases respectively, with 12 bases between them. Germline lookup yields CDR1 SQVTM and CDR2 ANQGSEA. The CDR3 is 11 residues long. The CDR3 is CSVTGLGEQYF. CDR3 bases: TGCAGCGTGACAGGTCTGGGCGAGCAGTACTTC.

This clone appeared once. This chain connects TRBV5-6 to TRBJ1-4, with unresolved D. Deletions cut 7 bases from V and 2 bases from J, with 18 bases between. The CDR3 totals 16 residues. Germline V gene data show CDR1 as SGHDT and CDR2 as YYEEEE. DNA for the CDR3: TGTGCCAGCCGACCCCGTGTTCGGGATACTAATGAAAAACTGTTTTTT. Translating it yields CASRPRVRDTNEKLFF.

V gene TRBV4-1 combines with J gene TRBJ1-2; no firm D call. Trimming took 0 bases from V and 4 from J, leaving 9 bases between them. CDR1 is MGHRA, CDR2 YSYEKL, per germline. The CDR3 totals 14 residues. CDR3 in DNA: TGCGCCAGCAGCCAAGAAAGTTACAGCTATGGCTACACCTTC. It specifies CASSQESYSYGYTF.

The chain links TRBV29-1 to TRBJ1-2, with D possibly TRBD1 on 5 matching bases. V lost 7 bases and J 4 bases, leaving 13 bases between the germline ends. The CDR3 spans 12 residues. CDR1 and CDR2 (germline): SQVTM, ANQGSEA. This CDR3 reads CSGSRDVYGYTF. The CDR3 nucleotides are TGCAGCGGGAGCAGGGATGTCTATGGCTACACCTTC.